This TCR beta chain was retrieved from a study of blood T cell repertoires in COVID-19. The overall study: Some COVID-19 samples were acute and others convalescent; all came from the United States, Italy and Spain. From T cells, B-cell-depleted T cells, or PBMCs came the material, which was cDNA or gDNA.

The CDR3 spans 14 residues. Looked up from germline, CDR1 is SGHAT and CDR2 is FQNNGV. The germline V and J ends were trimmed by 2 bases and 1 base, with 8 bases remaining between them. Original methodology: The authors estimated nucleated cell counts from reference gene primer amplification. Clones were sequenced by immunoSEQ multiplex PCR, and TCRdb holds only the in-frame ones, with some missing. The V and J calls and the clone size are those of that table, but D and trimming were determined from the DNA. Of about 40,000 clones listed, approximately 80% are singletons. This receptor was taken from a woman aged 60 to 75 with acute or convalescent COVID-19. The V call is TRBV11-2, the J call TRBJ1-1; no reliable D call. The material sequenced was peripheral blood. CDR3 nucleotide sequence: TGTGCCAGCAGCTTAACAATTACGAACACTGAAGCTTTCTTT. Its protein product is CASSLTITNTEAFF.